Below, 7 T cell receptor beta chains from the same sample are listed, as sequenced in a study of CD8+ T cells in alopecia areata. As the sequencing template, cDNA was produced by extracting RNA and reverse transcribing it. The table came from immunoSEQ multiplex PCR; TCRdb's copy has only in-frame clones and leaves some out. The sample lists under 130,000 clones; approximately 52% were seen once. The sequenced material came from CD4+ T cells sorted from blood. The source is a human donor in good health.

V and J are TRBV5-1 and TRBJ1-2; TRBD1 might be the D (5 bases). The V end was cut by 4 bases, the J end by 2 bases, with 12 bases between. From germline, CDR1 is SGHRS and CDR2 YFSETQ. This CDR3 region has 14 residues. The CDR3 region is CASSPGTENYGYTF. In DNA form, the CDR3 reads TGCGCCAGCAGCCCGGGGACGGAAAACTATGGCTACACCTTC.

The chain uses TRBV4-1 and TRBJ2-3; perhaps TRBD2 as D (5 bases). With 0 bases removed from V and 4 bases from J, the gap between germline ends came to 14 bases. Germline V gene lookup returns CDR1 MGHRA and CDR2 YSYEKL. This CDR3 contains 16 residues. Here the CDR3 DNA reads TGCGCCAGCAGCCAAGATCCGGGATCCCGGGCAGATACGCAGTATTTT. Encoded protein: CASSQDPGSRADTQYF.

The chain is built from TRBV7-9 and TRBJ1-6; 8 bases line up with TRBD1. The CDR3 runs to 15 residues. The V and J ends lost 0 bases and 6 bases, in that order; junction bases with no gene match: 1. From germline, CDR1 is SEHNR and CDR2 FQNEAQ (reference sequence). This CDR3 is CASSLADRANSPLHF. Written as DNA, the CDR3 is TGTGCCAGCAGCTTAGCGGACAGGGCTAATTCACCCCTCCACTTT.

This clone was seen only a few times. The chain links TRBV4-1 to TRBJ2-7; 11 nucleotides match TRBD2. Germline V gives CDR1 MGHRA, CDR2 YSYEKL. The CDR3 has 16 residues. Losses at the gene ends were 3 bases for V and 1 base for J; bases not matched to a gene: 5. As DNA, the CDR3 is TGCGCCAGCAGCCATCAGGGACTAGCGGCTTCCTACGAGCAGTACTTC. Its translation is CASSHQGLAASYEQYF.

The rearrangement uses TRBV27 and TRBJ2-1; 13 nucleotides align to TRBD2. Looked up from germline, CDR1 is MNHEY and CDR2 is SMNVEV (reference sequence). The trim removed 4 bases at V and 6 bases at J, leaving 6 bases unmatched. The CDR3 runs 16 residues. Here the CDR3 reads CASSSLLAGGRNEQFF. DNA for the CDR3: TGTGCCAGCAGTTCCTTACTAGCGGGGGGGCGCAATGAGCAGTTCTTC.

This chain connects TRBV29-1 to TRBJ2-4; D remains unclear. V was clipped by 6 bases and J by 5 bases, with 14 bases between them. The germline gives CDR1 SQVTM, CDR2 ANQGSEA. This CDR3 has 13 residues. CDR3 residues: CSVQPTAQNIQYF. The DNA of the CDR3 is TGCAGCGTGCAGCCAACCGCTCAAAACATTCAGTACTTC.

This clone showed up just once. This chain uses TRBV5-1 with TRBJ2-1; TRBD1 aligns across 7 bases. Germline CDR1 is SGHRS and CDR2 is YFSETQ. Trimming at V came to 7 bases and at J to 8 bases, leaving 15 bases not matched to a gene. The CDR3 spans 15 residues. The CDR3, as DNA: TGCGCCAGCGGAAGACAGGGAAGCCCCTTGGATGAGCAGTTCTTC. This sequence encodes CASGRQGSPLDEQFF.